A single sample is the source of the 18 T cell receptor beta chains below, sequenced in a study of cytomegalovirus exposure and HLA in healthy donors. In the PCR, 60 Vbeta and 13 Jbeta primers were used. The protocol was immunoSEQ multiplex PCR, while the TCRdb copy is restricted to in-frame clones and leaves out a portion. The table includes about 200,000 clones, about 13% detected once. The sequenced sample was PBMCs. The receptors originated from a man between 50 and 59 years old in good health and CMV-seropositive.

This clone came up a few times. This sequence joins TRBV6-7 and TRBJ2-1, with 13 positions matching TRBD2. TRBV6-7 qualifies as an ORF whose function is uncertain. The CDR3 is made up of 19 amino acids. The V segment lost 0 bases and the J segment 0 bases; nucleotides outside the gene matches: 5. The CDR3 loop is CASSYSTSGGLSSYNEQFF. In DNA form, the CDR3 reads TGTGCCAGCAGTTACTCGACTAGCGGGGGGCTCAGCTCCTACAATGAGCAGTTCTTC.

This clone appeared a few times. The V gene is TRBV6-1, the J gene TRBJ2-7, with D possibly matching TRBD1 (6 bases). The V gene lost 1 base and the J gene lost 2 bases, with 12 bases spanning the gap. CDR1 is MNHNS and CDR2 is SASEGT in the germline V gene. The CDR3 length is 15 residues. The CDR3 sequence: CASSEGPTGPYEQYV. The CDR3 coding sequence is TGTGCCAGCAGTGAAGGGCCGACAGGCCCCTACGAGCAGTACGTC.

This clone was counted between two and nine times. V is TRBV5-1 and J is TRBJ2-7; 7 bases line up with TRBD2. Looked up from germline, CDR1 is SGHRS and CDR2 is YFSETQ. This CDR3 contains 13 residues. V gave up 0 bases and J gave up 6 bases; unmatched junction bases: 3. The chain's CDR3 is CASSLGPGGEQYV. As DNA, the CDR3 is TGCGCCAGCAGCTTGGGACCGGGGGGCGAGCAGTACGTC.

This clone occurred a few times. The chain carries TRBV28 and TRBJ2-2; D call uncertain. Trimming removed 5 bases from V and 1 base from J, with 11 bases in between. There are 15 residues in the CDR3. Germline values: CDR1 MDHEN, CDR2 SYDVKM. CDR3 protein: CASSPHLRNTGELFF. The CDR3 nucleotides read TGTGCCAGCAGTCCCCACCTTAGGAACACCGGGGAGCTGTTTTTT.

This clone was found a few times. This sequence joins TRBV30 and TRBJ2-7; perhaps TRBD2 as D (5 bases). Germline assignment: CDR1 GTSNPN and CDR2 SVGIG (reference sequence). This CDR3 is 13 amino acids long. V was trimmed by 5 bases and J by 0 bases, leaving 11 bases between them. The CDR3: CAWGRELSYEQYF. CDR3 nucleotide sequence: TGTGCCTGGGGCCGGGAACTCTCCTACGAGCAGTACTTC. Full variable domain (missing parts from reference TRBV30 and TRBJ2-7): SQTIHQWPATLVQPVGSPLSLECTVEGTSNPNLYWYRQAAGRGLQLLFYSVGIGQISSEVPQNLSASRPQDRQFILSSKKLLLSDSGFYLCAWGRELSYEQYFGPGTRLTVT.

Regarding this clone: Other DNA sequences of this sample code for an identical CDR3. The V gene is TRBV6-1, the J gene TRBJ1-6; 9 positions match TRBD1. The length of the CDR3 is 14 residues. In germline, CDR1 is MNHNS, CDR2 SASEGT. The V segment lost 5 bases and the J segment 8 bases; nucleotides outside the gene matches: 4. This CDR3 is CASSLRQGDSPLHF. The CDR3, as DNA: TGTGCCAGCAGTCTAAGACAGGGGGATTCACCCCTCCACTTT.

This clone was seen more than once but under ten times. This chain joins TRBV29-1 and TRBJ2-2; D call uncertain. Deletions cut 4 bases from V and 7 bases from J, with 13 bases between. Germline CDR1 is SQVTM and CDR2 is ANQGSEA. The CDR3 extends over 13 amino acids. CDR3 loop: CSVAPFEDGELFF. CDR3 nucleotides: TGCAGCGTTGCACCCTTTGAGGACGGGGAGCTGTTTTTT.

This clone occurred a few times. This chain uses TRBV5-5 with TRBJ1-5; D perhaps matches TRBD1 (5 bases). The CDR3 extends over 15 amino acids. V was clipped by 4 bases and J by 2 bases, with 13 bases between them. Germline V gene sequence: CDR1 SGHKS, CDR2 YYEKEE (reference sequence). The CDR3 DNA follows: TGTGCCAGCAGCCTGAAGTGGGGCGGCAATCAGCCCCAGCATTTT. Encoded protein: CASSLKWGGNQPQHF.

This clone was counted a few times. The chain joins TRBV4-1 to TRBJ1-2, with no clear D. The CDR3 loop spans 12 amino acids. CDR1 is MGHRA, CDR2 YSYEKL, per germline. Trimming removed 6 bases from V and 2 bases from J, with 7 bases in between. The CDR3 DNA reads TGCGCCAGCAGTCGGGAGAACTATGGCTACACCTTC. Translating gives CASSRENYGYTF.

This clone was seen more than once but under ten times. The chain uses TRBV6-1 and TRBJ1-6, with TRBD1 identical over 8 bases. Trimming cost V 0 bases and J 4 bases; bases outside gene matches: 8. Germline V gene sequence: CDR1 MNHNS, CDR2 SASEGT. CDR3 length: 18 amino acids. The CDR3 loop reads CASSEAPPDRVYNSPLHF. The DNA of the CDR3 is TGTGCCAGCAGTGAAGCGCCCCCGGACAGGGTTTATAATTCACCCCTCCACTTT.

The gene calls are TRBV5-1 and TRBJ2-1; D may be TRBD1 (5 bases). The germline V gene has CDR1 SGHRS and CDR2 YFSETQ. V lost 4 bases and J 6 bases, leaving 11 bases between the germline ends. The CDR3 runs to 13 residues. CDR3 protein: CASSLRQSNEQFF. CDR3 DNA sequence: TGCGCCAGCAGCCTAAGACAGTCCAATGAGCAGTTCTTC. Supplemented by reference TRBV5-1 and TRBJ2-1, the full variable domain reads KAGVTQTPRYLIKTRGQQVTLSCSPISGHRSVSWYQQTPGQGLQFLFEYFSETQRNKGNFPGRFSGRQFSNSRSEMNVSTLELGDSALYLCASSLRQSNEQFFGPGTRLTVL.

This clone has only a few counts. The rearrangement links TRBV7-9 to TRBJ2-7; TRBD1 matches 7 bases. Per the germline V gene, CDR1 is SEHNR and CDR2 is FQNEAQ (reference sequence). The CDR3 spans 15 residues. V gave up 2 bases and J gave up 2 bases; unmatched junction bases: 6. CDR3 coding DNA: TGTGCCAGCAGCTTATTCACAGGGGCCACCTACGAGCAGTACTTC. It encodes CASSLFTGATYEQYF.

The gene calls are TRBV20-1 and TRBJ1-2; D is ambiguous. Germline CDR1 DFQATT, CDR2 SNEGSKA (reference sequence). V dropped 3 bases and J dropped 6 bases, with 8 bases sitting between them. The CDR3 runs 11 residues. This CDR3 is CSASTGDGYTF. The CDR3 nucleotides read TGCAGTGCTAGTACCGGGGATGGCTACACCTTC.

The CDR3 region has the DNA TGCGCCAGCAGCCAAGGGTCCCTTAGCGGGGGGATCCTCCCGAACGAGCAGTACGTC. The encoded protein is CASSQGSLSGGILPNEQYV. The V and J genes are TRBV4-3 and TRBJ2-7; 10 bases are a match to TRBD2. This CDR3 spans 19 amino acids. CDR1 is LGHNA and CDR2 is YSLEER in the germline V gene. The J segment lost 5 bases and the V segment lost 1 base, leaving 17 bases of the junction unmatched.

The rearrangement links TRBV5-1 to TRBJ2-3; a possible D gene is TRBD1 (6 bases). Germline CDR1 is SGHRS and CDR2 is YFSETQ. Trimming took 6 bases from V and 4 from J, leaving 21 bases between them. The CDR3 has 16 amino acids. The CDR3: CASTRGRAPSPDTQYF. Written as DNA, the CDR3 is TGCGCCAGCACCAGGGGACGGGCGCCCAGCCCAGATACGCAGTATTTT.

V usage is TRBV4-1 and J usage is TRBJ2-5; a weak D match, TRBD1 (6 bases). The CDR3 runs to 15 residues. The germline V gene encodes CDR1 MGHRA and CDR2 YSYEKL. The V and J ends lost 0 bases and 2 bases respectively, with 10 bases between them. CDR3 residues: CASSQEGTLQETQYF. CDR3 sequence (DNA): TGCGCCAGCAGCCAAGAAGGGACACTACAAGAGACCCAGTACTTC.

This clone was seen a handful of times. This sequence joins TRBV18 and TRBJ2-7; TRBD1 might be the D (6 bases). V shed 4 bases and J shed 4 bases, with 11 bases lying between them. CDR1 is KGHSH and CDR2 is LQKENI in the germline V gene. CDR3 length: 13 amino acids. CDR3 sequence (DNA): TGTGCCAGCTCACTTGGACAGCTTTACGAGCAGTACTTC. As protein: CASSLGQLYEQYF.

Notes on this clone: The junction shows a germline mismatch at one end, possibly a read error. This rearrangement joins TRBV4-2 to TRBJ2-5, with D hard to call. This CDR3 comprises 15 residues. Germline assignment: CDR1 LGHNA and CDR2 YNFKEQ. DNA for the CDR3: TGTGCCAGCAGCCAAGATACGAAACCACCAAACCTAAGTGACTTC. This sequence encodes CASSQDTKPPNLSDF.